The 17 T cell receptor beta chains given below trace back to one sample, sequenced in a study of CD4 T cell repertoires in COVID-19. Sequencing used immunoSEQ multiplex PCR; TCRdb keeps in-frame clones, though not all of them. The sample contains fewer than 25,000 clones, around 86% of which appear only once. No culture step preceded sequencing of the ex vivo isolated memory T cells. This material consisted of central memory CD4+ T cells from blood, taken before the COVID-19 pandemic. The source of these receptors is a human donor who had COVID-19.

The chain employs TRBV11-2 and TRBJ2-5; D not certain. The germline V gene encodes CDR1 SGHAT and CDR2 FQNNGV. V lost 5 bases to trimming and J lost 3 bases, with 7 bases between them. CDR3 length: 12 amino acids. The CDR3 loop is CASSDMEETQYF. As DNA, the CDR3 is TGTGCCAGCAGCGACATGGAAGAGACCCAGTACTTC.

This rearrangement joins TRBV5-1 to TRBJ2-2, with TRBD1 matching 7 bases. The CDR3 contains 15 residues. Unmatched junction bases numbered 6, after V lost 1 base and J lost 6 bases. Per the germline V gene, CDR1 is SGHRS and CDR2 is YFSETQ. CDR3 sequence: CASSLIEGAPGELFF. The DNA of the CDR3 is TGCGCCAGCAGCTTGATAGAGGGGGCGCCCGGGGAGCTGTTTTTT.

The CDR3 loop is CASSSQRGAEKLFF. The CDR3 coding sequence is TGTGCCAGCAGCTCCCAGCGGGGGGCGGAAAAACTGTTTTTT. This chain links TRBV11-2 with TRBJ1-4; the D gene is possibly TRBD1 (6 bases). This CDR3 is 14 amino acids long. V was cut by 4 bases and J by 8 bases, with 14 bases left in between. Germline-derived CDR1 and CDR2 are SGHAT and FQNNGV.

The genes are TRBV28 and TRBJ2-1, with D perhaps TRBD1 (7 bases). Trimming shortened V by 6 bases and J by 8 bases, and 17 bases separated the two germline ends. The CDR3 extends over 14 amino acids. The V gene's germline CDR1 is MDHEN and CDR2 SYDVKM. CDR3 DNA: TGTGCCAGCAGACATCCGCAGGGGGGCCATGAGCAGTTCTTC. Encoded protein: CASRHPQGGHEQFF.

V gene TRBV11-2 combines with J gene TRBJ2-1, with D possibly TRBD2 on 6 matching bases. Trimming pared 5 bases from V and 5 bases from J, leaving 10 bases between. This CDR3 comprises 13 residues. Germline CDR1 reads SGHAT; CDR2 reads FQNNGV. For the CDR3, the DNA is TGTGCCAGCAGCGTGGGACTTAACAATGAGCAGTTCTTC. The encoded protein is CASSVGLNNEQFF.

The chain couples TRBV6-5 to TRBJ1-2; 7 nucleotides match TRBD1. Per the germline V gene, CDR1 is MNHEY and CDR2 is SVGAGI. The CDR3 length is 15 residues. Unmatched junction bases numbered 9, after V lost 7 bases and J lost 1 base. The CDR3 nucleotides are TGTGCCAGCAAACATAACAGGGGCGATAACTATGGCTACACCTTC. It translates to CASKHNRGDNYGYTF.

The CDR3 loop reads CSLKRGLGTEAFF. The CDR3 region has the DNA TGCAGCCTGAAGAGGGGGTTGGGTACTGAAGCTTTCTTT. This chain uses TRBV29-1 with TRBJ1-1; D is perhaps TRBD1 (6 bases). Trimming stripped 8 bases from V and 5 bases from J, with 18 bases between. Germline loops: CDR1 SQVTM, CDR2 ANQGSEA. The CDR3 extends over 13 amino acids.

The sample holds one count of this clone. The V gene is TRBV25-1, the J gene TRBJ2-1; D gene ambiguous. Trimming removed 6 bases from V and 5 bases from J, with 5 bases in between. CDR3 length: 11 amino acids. Germline CDR1 and CDR2: MGHDK and SYGVNS. The CDR3 sequence: CASRHNNEQFF. Here the CDR3 DNA reads TGTGCCAGCAGACATAACAATGAGCAGTTCTTC.

The chain carries TRBV5-1 and TRBJ2-3; the match to TRBD2 covers 14 bases. The CDR3 runs 17 residues. With 3 bases clipped from V and 6 bases from J, the junction kept 9 bases outside the gene matches. In germline, CDR1 is SGHRS, CDR2 YFSETQ. CDR3 amino acids: CASSSAGLAGVWDTQYF. CDR3 DNA: TGCGCCAGCAGCTCCGCGGGACTAGCGGGAGTGTGGGATACGCAGTATTTT.

V is TRBV27 and J is TRBJ2-7, with D possibly matching TRBD2 (6 bases). CDR3 length: 14 amino acids. CDR1 and CDR2 (germline): MNHEY, SMNVEV (reference sequence). The V end was cut by 8 bases, the J end by 3 bases, with 17 bases between. In DNA form, the CDR3 reads TGTGCCAGCCGATCCGAGGGAGGTAGCTACGAGCAGTACTTC. Its translation is CASRSEGGSYEQYF.

This clone was counted once. V is TRBV5-4 and J is TRBJ2-5, with 10 bases aligning to TRBD1. Trimming removed 4 bases from V and 1 base from J; junction bases left unmatched: 7. Germline lookup yields CDR1 SGHNT and CDR2 YYREEE (reference sequence). The CDR3 is 16 residues long. The CDR3 DNA follows: TGTGCCAGCAGCAAGGGACAGGGGCCCCGCCAAGAGACCCAGTACTTC. Protein: CASSKGQGPRQETQYF. Full variable domain (rest looked up from reference TRBV5-4 and TRBJ2-5): ETGVTQSPTHLIKTRGQQVTLRCSSQSGHNTVSWYQQALGQGPQFIFQYYREEENGRGNFPPRFSGLQFPNYSSELNVNALELDDSALYLCASSKGQGPRQETQYFGPGTRLLVL.

The rearrangement uses TRBV7-2 and TRBJ1-2, with 8 bases lining up with TRBD1. Germline values: CDR1 SGHTA, CDR2 FQGNSA. Unmatched junction bases numbered 10, after V lost 5 bases and J lost 8 bases. The CDR3 consists of 14 residues. The CDR3 DNA is TGTGCCAGCAGCACCTCGGACAGGGCCCAGGGCTACACCTTC. Protein sequence: CASSTSDRAQGYTF.

Comment on this clone: Other DNA sequences within the sample encode an identical CDR3. The chain is built from TRBV10-3 and TRBJ1-6; 7 bases align to TRBD1. The CDR3 extends over 14 amino acids. Looked up from germline, CDR1 is ENHRY and CDR2 is SYGVKD. V lost 6 bases, J lost 5 bases, and 4 bases stayed unmatched. CDR3 coding DNA: TGTGCCATCAGCGTGGGACAGAATAATTCACCCCTCCACTTT. Protein product: CAISVGQNNSPLHF.

The rearrangement links TRBV5-1 to TRBJ1-1; 7 bases map to TRBD1. V gave up 4 bases and J gave up 3 bases; unmatched junction bases: 3. The CDR3 is 13 amino acids. Germline CDR1 is SGHRS and CDR2 is YFSETQ. CDR3: CASSTGDYTEAFF. The CDR3 DNA is TGCGCCAGCAGCACAGGGGACTACACTGAAGCTTTCTTT.

The chain joins TRBV20-1 to TRBJ1-2; D unclear. Germline-derived CDR1 and CDR2 are DFQATT and SNEGSKA (reference sequence). The CDR3 extends over 11 amino acids. V shed 4 bases and J shed 9 bases, with 12 bases lying between them. The CDR3 reads CSAKPRGSYTF. In nucleotides, the CDR3 is TGCAGTGCTAAGCCCCGCGGAAGCTACACCTTC.

The chain employs TRBV20-1 and TRBJ1-1, with TRBD1 identical over 8 bases. J lost 8 bases, V lost 5 bases, and 4 bases had no gene match. Germline V CDR1 and CDR2: DFQATT, SNEGSKA (reference sequence). CDR3 length equals 11 residues. DNA of the CDR3: TGCAGTGCTGAACAGGGGGGGGAAGCTTTCTTT. This codes for CSAEQGGEAFF.

A note on this clone: Different DNA sequences within this sample yield the same CDR3. The chain is built from TRBV19 and TRBJ1-1; D remains unclear. The germline V and J ends were trimmed by 5 bases and 14 bases, with 15 bases remaining between them. This CDR3 has 11 residues. CDR1 LNHDA and CDR2 SQIVND come from the germline V gene (reference sequence). DNA for the CDR3: TGTGCCAGTAGTGAGGGAGGGAGAGCCTTCTTT. This codes for CASSEGGRAFF.